These T cell receptor beta chains were read from a single sample in a study of blood T cell repertoires in COVID-19. The table came from immunoSEQ multiplex PCR; TCRdb's copy has only in-frame clones and leaves some out. The table records roughly 150,000 clones, roughly four fifths of them present only once. The sample taken for sequencing was peripheral blood. The receptors derive from a man in his 60s with active or convalescent COVID-19. Each CDR3 is given with its conserved first and last residue. The order of the fields is CDR3 DNA, CDR3 protein, V gene, J gene, clone size, D gene. The D gene is left open where the match is weak. Only part of the rows carry a size: once, few, many, or a class if the clone is expanded.

TGTGCCAGCAGCCAAGATCGCACTGGTAGAAATGAAAAACTGTTTTTT	CASSQDRTGRNEKLFF	TRBV3-1/TRBV3-2	TRBJ1-4	NA	NA
TGCGCCAGCAGCGCCCGACAGGGGGCGGGGGAGACCCAGTACTTC	CASSARQGAGETQYF	TRBV5-1	TRBJ2-5	NA	TRBD1
TGTGCCAGCAGCTCCCGAGTGACAGGGAGCACTGAAGCTTTCTTT	CASSSRVTGSTEAFF	TRBV5-4	TRBJ1-1	NA	TRBD1
TGTGCCAGCAGCCAAGTTTGGGCAGTGAACACTGAAGCTTTCTTT	CASSQVWAVNTEAFF	TRBV3-1/TRBV3-2	TRBJ1-1	NA	NA
TGTGCCAGCAGCGTAGGGACAGGTACTTCCGTAGAGACCCAGTACTTC	CASSVGTGTSVETQYF	TRBV9	TRBJ2-5	NA	TRBD1
TGTGCCATCAGTGAGTCGACAGGACTCCAAGAGACCCAGTACTTC	CAISESTGLQETQYF	TRBV10-3	TRBJ2-5	few	NA
TGTGCCAGCAGACGACAGGGAACTGAAAAACTGTTTTTT	CASRRQGTEKLFF	TRBV12-3/TRBV12-4	TRBJ1-4	NA	TRBD1
TGTGCCAGCAGTTTCGGGGGGGCGCGGACCGGGGAGCTGTTTTTT	CASSFGGARTGELFF	TRBV28	TRBJ2-2	NA	TRBD2
TGCGCCAGCAGCCAGGAGACTAGCTCGGGCACAGATACGCAGTATTTT	CASSQETSSGTDTQYF	TRBV4-1	TRBJ2-3	NA	TRBD2
TGCGCCAGCAGCTTGACAGAGAACTATGGCTACACCTTC	CASSLTENYGYTF	TRBV5-1	TRBJ1-2	NA	NA
TGTGCCAGCAGCTTGGCCGACAGGGAAGCTTTCTTT	CASSLADREAFF	TRBV5-6	TRBJ1-1	NA	NA
TGTGCCAGCAACCTGGGCCCGTCACCATTTAATTCACCCCTCCACTTT	CASNLGPSPFNSPLHF	TRBV5-4	TRBJ1-6	NA	NA
TGTGCCAGCAGCAAATCGGGGAGCGTGATCACTGAAGCTTTCTTT	CASSKSGSVITEAFF	TRBV21-1	TRBJ1-1	NA	NA
TGTGCCAGCAGCCGGGGTCAGGGTCCCTACGAGCAGTACTTC	CASSRGQGPYEQYF	TRBV3-1/TRBV3-2	TRBJ2-7	NA	NA
TGTGCCAGCAGCCACCCCCGGCGGGAGACCCAGTACTTC	CASSHPRRETQYF	TRBV3-1/TRBV3-2	TRBJ2-5	once	NA
TGCGCCAGCAGCCAAGTGGGTAGCGGGAGCACAGATACGCAGTATTTT	CASSQVGSGSTDTQYF	TRBV4-1	TRBJ2-3	NA	TRBD2
TGTGCCAGCAGTTTAAACCCGACAGGGCCCTATGGCTACACCTTC	CASSLNPTGPYGYTF	TRBV27	TRBJ1-2	NA	TRBD1
TGCGCCAGCAGCTTACCCGGACAGGGTTCGGTCACCGGGGAGCTGTTTTTT	CASSLPGQGSVTGELFF	TRBV5-1	TRBJ2-2	NA	TRBD1
TGTGCCGCGGGCCGTCGTTCGGGTAATTCACCCCTCCACTTT	CAAGRRSGNSPLHF	TRBV19	TRBJ1-6	NA	NA
TGCGCCAGCAGCCGCCTTCAGATTCCGAACACCGGGGAGCTGTTTTTT	CASSRLQIPNTGELFF	TRBV5-1	TRBJ2-2	NA	NA
TGTGCCAGCAGCCAGTTTGGGTGGACACCCCAAGGGACCTACGAGCAGTACTTC	CASSQFGWTPQGTYEQYF	TRBV14	TRBJ2-7	NA	NA
TGTGCCAGCAGTCCCGGTTCCTCCCCGTCCCAGCATTTT	CASSPGSSPSQHF	TRBV12-3/TRBV12-4	TRBJ1-5	medium-sized	NA